These 21 T cell receptor beta chains were sequenced from one sample in a study of blood T cell repertoires in COVID-19. The protocol was immunoSEQ multiplex PCR, while the TCRdb copy is restricted to in-frame clones and leaves out a portion. Of 70,000 or so clones listed, 85% were seen once; the top ten hold about 2.9%. The sample consisted of peripheral blood. Source of these receptors: a man older than 75 with acute or convalescent COVID-19.

This clone was observed a few times. The rearrangement links TRBV11-3 to TRBJ2-7, with 10 nucleotides matching TRBD1. Germline assignment: CDR1 SGHNT and CDR2 YENEEA. This CDR3 has 15 residues. V shed 5 bases and J 7 bases; nucleotides not matched to a gene: 11. CDR3: CASSPRTGGSWEQYF. CDR3 sequence (DNA): TGTGCCAGCAGCCCCCGGACAGGGGGAAGTTGGGAGCAGTACTTC.

In its sample, this clone was seen a few times. The gene calls are TRBV19 and TRBJ1-1, with D possibly TRBD1 on 6 matching bases. Germline lookup yields CDR1 LNHDA and CDR2 SQIVND (reference sequence). V lost 5 bases and J lost 2, with 9 bases in between. This CDR3 comprises 13 residues. Here the CDR3 reads CASSEDRNTEAFF. CDR3 in DNA: TGTGCCAGTAGTGAGGACAGAAACACTGAAGCTTTCTTT.

This clone appeared a few times. This rearrangement joins TRBV2 to TRBJ1-1, with D uncertain. The CDR3 spans 14 residues. Germline V CDR1 and CDR2: SNHLY, FYNNEI. V was pared by 3 bases and J by 4 bases, with 12 bases between. CDR3 amino acids: CASSESGGITEAFF. The CDR3 region has the DNA TGTGCCAGCAGTGAGTCGGGAGGGATCACTGAAGCTTTCTTT.

This chain uses TRBV5-6 with TRBJ1-4, with 11 bases matching TRBD1. Unmatched junction bases numbered 17, after V lost 5 bases and J lost 8 bases. The CDR3 totals 18 residues. CDR1 and CDR2 from the germline V gene are SGHDT and YYEEEE. CDR3 in amino acids: CASRSRRTGGFGGEKLFF. The CDR3 DNA reads as TGTGCCAGCAGGTCACGAAGGACAGGGGGCTTTGGAGGCGAAAAACTGTTTTTT.

This chain joins TRBV5-1 and TRBJ2-2, with 9 bases that match TRBD2. This CDR3 contains 15 residues. Germline lookup yields CDR1 SGHRS and CDR2 YFSETQ. V gave up 3 bases and J gave up 7 bases; unmatched junction bases: 7. As DNA, the CDR3 is TGCGCCAGCAGCTCTGGGACTAGCTCACACGGGGAGCTGTTTTTT. Translated, it gives CASSSGTSSHGELFF. Supplemented by reference TRBV5-1 and TRBJ2-2, the full variable domain reads KAGVTQTPRYLIKTRGQQVTLSCSPISGHRSVSWYQQTPGQGLQFLFEYFSETQRNKGNFPGRFSGRQFSNSRSEMNVSTLELGDSALYLCASSSGTSSHGELFFGEGSRLTVL.

J is TRBJ1-5 and V is TRBV6-1; no reliable D call. Trimming took 1 base from V and 3 from J, leaving 7 bases between them. The CDR3 contains 14 residues. Germline lookup yields CDR1 MNHNS and CDR2 SASEGT. The CDR3 DNA is TGTGCCAGCAGTGAAGGTGCTAACAATCAGCCCCAGCATTTT. Protein sequence: CASSEGANNQPQHF.

The sample holds one count of this clone. The chain combines TRBV5-5 with TRBJ1-4, with a possible D match to TRBD1 (5 bases). This CDR3 is built from 16 residues. V lost 2 bases, J lost 5 bases, and 16 bases lay in between. The germline CDR1 and CDR2 sequences are SGHKS and YYEKEE (reference sequence). In nucleotides, the CDR3 is TGTGCCAGCAGCTTTGGGGCAGACGATCGAAATGAAAAACTGTTTTTT. Translation gives CASSFGADDRNEKLFF.

This rearrangement joins TRBV3-1 (or the pseudogene TRBV3-2) to TRBJ1-2; D gene unclear. Germline assignment: CDR1 LGHDT and CDR2 YNNKEL (reference sequence). Trimming cost V 0 bases and J 4 bases, with 9 bases left between them. The CDR3 is made up of 14 amino acids. This CDR3 reads CASSQDTGIYGYTF. The CDR3 DNA reads as TGTGCCAGCAGCCAAGATACCGGGATCTATGGCTACACCTTC.

This chain uses TRBV7-8 with TRBJ2-1; TRBD2 matches 15 bases. Germline V CDR1 and CDR2: SGHVS, FQNEAQ. The trim removed 7 bases at V and 12 bases at J, leaving 7 bases unmatched. CDR3 length: 14 amino acids. The CDR3 loop reads CASTPGTSGRWQFF. The CDR3 region has the DNA TGTGCCAGCACCCCCGGGACTAGCGGGAGGTGGCAGTTCTTC. Variable domain in full (rest from reference TRBV7-8 and TRBJ2-1): GAGVSQSPRYKVAKRGQDVALRCDPISGHVSLFWYQQALGQGPEFLTYFQNEAQLDKSGLPSDRFFAERPEGSVSTLKIQRTQQEDSAVYLCASTPGTSGRWQFFGPGTRLTVL.

The chain carries TRBV9 and TRBJ1-3; TRBD1 is a possible D gene (5 bases). This CDR3 is 14 amino acids long. Germline V gene lookup returns CDR1 SGDLS and CDR2 YYNGEE. Trimming removed 3 bases from V and 1 base from J, with 8 bases in between. The CDR3 loop reads CASSAPGSGNTIYF. In DNA form, the CDR3 reads TGTGCCAGCAGCGCCCCAGGGTCTGGAAACACCATATATTTT.

In its sample, this clone was seen a few times. The chain joins TRBV5-1 to TRBJ1-4; 7 bases map to TRBD1. Germline loops: CDR1 SGHRS, CDR2 YFSETQ. V trimming: 0 bases; J trimming: 8 bases; junction bases outside the gene matches: 4. This CDR3 is 14 amino acids long. The chain's CDR3 is CASSLGQGNEKLFF. For the CDR3, the DNA is TGCGCCAGCAGCTTGGGACAGGGAAACGAAAAACTGTTTTTT.

The rearrangement links TRBV5-1 to TRBJ2-5, with 15 bases that match TRBD2. CDR1 SGHRS and CDR2 YFSETQ come from the germline V gene. Unmatched junction bases numbered 2, after V lost 4 bases and J lost 4 bases. CDR3 length: 15 amino acids. CDR3 nucleotide sequence: TGCGCCAGCAGCGTGGGACTAGCGGGGGGAGAGACCCAGTACTTC. Residues: CASSVGLAGGETQYF.

The CDR3, as DNA: TGTGCCAGCAGTTTAACAGGGGGCTCTCCCTACGAGCAGTACTTC. This sequence encodes CASSLTGGSPYEQYF. The chain has TRBV6-5 and TRBJ2-7; 9 nucleotides agree with TRBD1. This CDR3 comprises 15 residues. Per the germline V gene, CDR1 is MNHEY and CDR2 is SVGAGI. V shed 4 bases, J shed 2 bases, and the junction held 6 bases outside the gene matches.

V gene TRBV10-2 combines with J gene TRBJ1-3; unclear D gene. Trimming pared 7 bases from V and 4 bases from J, leaving 14 bases between. This CDR3 has 14 residues. CDR1 is WSHSY and CDR2 is SAAADI in the germline V gene. The CDR3, as DNA: TGCGCCAGCATTGCCACGGGATCGGGAAACACCATATATTTT. It is translated as CASIATGSGNTIYF.

About this clone itself: The sample contains more than one DNA sequence encoding this CDR3. The gene calls are TRBV11-3 and TRBJ2-1, with 10 bases identical to TRBD2. Germline V CDR1 and CDR2: SGHNT, YENEEA. The CDR3 extends over 16 amino acids. The junction had 4 bases not matched to a gene; V was cut back by 1 base and J by 4 bases. CDR3 coding DNA: TGTGCCAGCAGCTTAGGGGGGACTAGCGCTTACAATGAGCAGTTCTTC. Its protein product is CASSLGGTSAYNEQFF. Filled out from reference TRBV11-3 and TRBJ2-1, the complete variable domain reads EAGVVQSPRYKIIEKKQPVAFWCNPISGHNTLYWYLQNLGQGPELLIRYENEEAVDDSQLPKDRFSAERLKGVDSTLKIQPAELGDSAVYLCASSLGGTSAYNEQFFGPGTRLTVL.

This chain joins TRBV18 and TRBJ2-3, with no clear D. The CDR3 contains 13 residues. The germline V and J ends were trimmed by 1 base and 5 bases, with 7 bases remaining between them. Germline V gene lookup returns CDR1 KGHSH and CDR2 LQKENI. DNA for the CDR3: TGTGCCAGCTCACCACTGGGCCAAGATACGCAGTATTTT. Translating gives CASSPLGQDTQYF.

The chain is built from TRBV15 and TRBJ2-7; 9 nucleotides align to TRBD1. J gave up 1 base and V 3 bases, and 4 bases lay outside the gene matches. Germline V CDR1 and CDR2: LNHNV, YYDKDF (reference sequence). CDR3 length: 15 amino acids. The CDR3 loop is CATSRPGQGSYEQYF. The DNA of the CDR3 is TGTGCCACCAGCAGGCCGGGACAGGGTTCCTACGAGCAGTACTTC.

The chain employs TRBV19 and TRBJ2-7; 7 bases align to TRBD1. V lost 4 bases and J lost 2; bases outside the gene matches: 5. Germline values: CDR1 LNHDA, CDR2 SQIVND (reference sequence). The CDR3 has 14 residues. The CDR3 bases are TGTGCCAGTAGTACCCGACAGGGTCCCTACGAGCAGTACTTC. It is translated as CASSTRQGPYEQYF. The full variable domain, rest sourced from reference TRBV19 and TRBJ2-7, is DGGITQSPKYLFRKEGQNVTLSCEQNLNHDAMYWYRQDPGQGLRLIYYSQIVNDFQKGDIAEGYSVSREKKESFPLTVTSAQKNPTAFYLCASSTRQGPYEQYFGPGTRLTVT.

The genes are TRBV7-8 and TRBJ1-1; D perhaps matches TRBD1 (5 bases). Trimming pared 4 bases from V and 0 bases from J, leaving 12 bases between. CDR3 length: 15 residues. Germline CDR1 and CDR2: SGHVS and FQNEAQ. CDR3 region: CASSSKRGLNTEAFF. CDR3 bases: TGTGCCAGCAGCTCCAAGCGGGGCTTGAACACTGAAGCTTTCTTT. Filled out from reference TRBV7-8 and TRBJ1-1, the complete variable domain reads GAGVSQSPRYKVAKRGQDVALRCDPISGHVSLFWYQQALGQGPEFLTYFQNEAQLDKSGLPSDRFFAERPEGSVSTLKIQRTQQEDSAVYLCASSSKRGLNTEAFFGQGTRLTVV.

The chain links TRBV4-3 to TRBJ1-1; TRBD1 aligns across 8 bases. CDR1 and CDR2 from the germline V gene are LGHNA and YSLEER. V lost 2 bases and J lost 1; bases outside the gene matches: 0. There are 14 residues in the CDR3. DNA of the CDR3: TGCGCCAGCAGCCAAACAGGGGGGAACACTGAAGCTTTCTTT. Translation gives CASSQTGGNTEAFF.

The chain has TRBV7-9 and TRBJ1-1, with TRBD1 as a possible D gene (6 bases). CDR3 length: 14 residues. CDR1 SEHNR and CDR2 FQNEAQ come from the germline V gene (reference sequence). With 4 bases removed from V and 6 bases from J, the gap between germline ends came to 15 bases. CDR3 sequence: CASSSRTVIAEAFF. For the CDR3, the DNA is TGTGCCAGCAGCTCCAGGACAGTTATTGCTGAAGCTTTCTTT.